A single sample gave rise to the 22 T cell receptor beta chains below, sequenced in a study of blood T cell repertoires in COVID-19. TCRdb keeps only in-frame clones here, not all; method: immunoSEQ multiplex PCR. This sample has hundreds of thousands of clones; roughly 90% occur once, and the top ten carry 2.5% to 3.5%. Sample: PBMCs or T cells enriched from blood (not recorded which). The receptors were gathered from a woman under 40 who had recovered from COVID-19.

This sequence joins TRBV7-9 and TRBJ1-5, with 7 bases matching TRBD1. The V segment lost 5 bases and the J segment 16 bases; nucleotides outside the gene matches: 11. Germline V gene lookup returns CDR1 SEHNR and CDR2 FQNEAQ (reference sequence). The CDR3 totals 12 residues. CDR3 amino acids: CASSKPGQYPHF. CDR3 in DNA: TGTGCCAGCAGCAAACCGGGACAGTATCCCCATTTT. Variable domain in full (rest from reference TRBV7-9 and TRBJ1-5): DTGVSQNPRHKITKRGQNVTFRCDPISEHNRLYWYRQTLGQGPEFLTYFQNEAQLEKSRLLSDRFSAERPKGSFSTLEIQRTEQGDSAMYLCASSKPGQYPHFGDGTRLSIL.

The V and J genes are TRBV28 and TRBJ2-5, with 8 bases matching TRBD2. The ends lost 7 bases at V and 5 bases at J; junction bases unmatched: 6. This CDR3 has 13 residues. Per the germline V gene, CDR1 is MDHEN and CDR2 is SYDVKM. The CDR3 spells CASTRGGAETQYF. The CDR3 region has the DNA TGTGCCAGCACCCGGGGGGGGGCCGAGACCCAGTACTTC.

The chain couples TRBV4-1 to TRBJ2-7; D is ambiguous. The CDR3 totals 13 residues. The V end was cut by 0 bases, the J end by 3 bases, with 6 bases between. Germline CDR1 and CDR2: MGHRA and YSYEKL. CDR3 bases: TGCGCCAGCAGCCAAGAATCCAGCTACGAGCAGTACTTC. This translates into CASSQESSYEQYF.

This sequence joins TRBV4-1 and TRBJ2-7, with TRBD2 matching over 7 bases. Germline CDR1 is MGHRA and CDR2 is YSYEKL. The CDR3 sequence is 15 residues long. The trim removed 0 bases at V and 3 bases at J, leaving 5 bases unmatched. The DNA for the CDR3 is TGCGCCAGCAGCCAAGAGCAACTAGCGCTCTACGAGCAGTACTTC. Its protein is CASSQEQLALYEQYF.

The chain recombines TRBV5-8 with TRBJ1-5; D gene unclear. Trimming cost V 4 bases and J 6 bases, with 14 bases left between them. Germline V gene lookup returns CDR1 SGHTS and CDR2 YDEGEE. This CDR3 region has 14 residues. This chain's CDR3 is CASSPREGGQPQHF. CDR3 DNA: TGTGCCAGCAGCCCTCGGGAGGGCGGTCAGCCCCAGCATTTT.

The chain recombines TRBV10-2 with TRBJ1-5; D perhaps matches TRBD1 (6 bases). The germline gives CDR1 WSHSY, CDR2 SAAADI. The CDR3 is 16 amino acids. Trimming removed 7 bases from V and 0 bases from J, with 16 bases in between. The CDR3 region is CASISPPDSSNQPQHF. CDR3 DNA sequence: TGCGCCAGCATCTCCCCCCCGGACAGTAGCAATCAGCCCCAGCATTTT.

The genes are TRBV19 and TRBJ2-2; TRBD1 might be the D (6 bases). The ends were cut back, 4 bases at V and 5 bases at J, with 11 bases in the middle. In germline, CDR1 is LNHDA, CDR2 SQIVND (reference sequence). This CDR3 contains 14 residues. CDR3 coding DNA: TGTGCCAGTAGTACCCAGGGGCGAACCGGGGAGCTGTTTTTT. Protein sequence: CASSTQGRTGELFF.

The genes are TRBV7-8 and TRBJ1-5; 9 bases are shared with TRBD1. The CDR3 runs 16 residues. The V gene end was trimmed by 5 bases and the J gene end by 6 bases; junction bases not matched to a gene: 11. Germline CDR1 SGHVS, CDR2 FQNEAQ. The CDR3 nucleotides read TGTGCCAGCAGCCCCACGCGGGACAGGGCGACTCAGCCCCAGCATTTT. This sequence encodes CASSPTRDRATQPQHF.

The genes are TRBV2 and TRBJ2-3; D remains ambiguous. This CDR3 region has 14 residues. The germline V and J ends were trimmed by 4 bases and 2 bases, with 10 bases remaining between them. Germline-derived CDR1 and CDR2 are SNHLY and FYNNEI. Written as DNA, the CDR3 is TGTGCCAGCAGTGTTCTCGGAGACACAGATACGCAGTATTTT. Its protein product is CASSVLGDTDTQYF.

There are a few counts of this clone. V and J are TRBV5-4 and TRBJ1-3, with D tentatively TRBD1 (5 bases). The V and J ends lost 4 bases and 0 bases respectively, with 11 bases between them. CDR1 and CDR2 from the germline V gene are SGHNT and YYREEE (reference sequence). This CDR3 region has 15 residues. The DNA of the CDR3 is TGTGCCAGCAGCGTTGACAGCCTCTCTGGAAACACCATATATTTT. Its protein product is CASSVDSLSGNTIYF.

V and J are TRBV7-9 and TRBJ1-6, with unresolved D. CDR3 size: 15 residues. Germline CDR1 is SEHNR and CDR2 is FQNEAQ (reference sequence). The germline V and J ends were trimmed by 5 bases and 7 bases, with 15 bases remaining between them. Here the CDR3 DNA reads TGTGCCAGCAGCCAACTGAGGTTGAGGAATTCACCCCTCCACTTT. Translation: CASSQLRLRNSPLHF.

This chain links TRBV27 with TRBJ1-2; weak D call: TRBD1 (5 bases). The germline V gene has CDR1 MNHEY and CDR2 SMNVEV (reference sequence). This CDR3 comprises 13 residues. The V and J ends lost 2 bases and 5 bases respectively, with 9 bases between them. As DNA, the CDR3 is TGTGCCAGCAGTTTAGGTCCAGGGTATGGCTACACCTTC. Its translation is CASSLGPGYGYTF.

CDR3 nucleotides: TGTGCCAGCAGCTCCGGGACTAGCGGGGGTAGCGAGCAGTTCTTC. This gives the protein CASSSGTSGGSEQFF. The chain couples TRBV7-3 to TRBJ2-1; 14 bases fit TRBD2. The CDR3 runs 15 residues. In germline, CDR1 is SGHTA, CDR2 FQGTGA. Trimming took 4 bases from V and 10 from J; bases not matched to a gene: 6.

This chain joins TRBV7-2 and TRBJ2-3; D possibly corresponds to TRBD2 (5 bases). This CDR3 contains 17 residues. Germline CDR1 and CDR2: SGHTA and FQGNSA. V lost 2 bases to trimming and J lost 2 bases, with 17 bases between them. The CDR3 here is CASSLFGIGSATDTQYF. In nucleotides, the CDR3 is TGTGCCAGCAGCTTATTTGGGATCGGTAGCGCCACAGATACGCAGTATTTT. Drawing the rest from reference TRBV7-2 and TRBJ2-3, the complete variable domain is GAGVSQSPSNKVTEKGKDVELRCDPISGHTALYWYRQSLGQGLEFLIYFQGNSAPDKSGLPSDRFSAERTGGSVSTLTIQRTQQEDSAVYLCASSLFGIGSATDTQYFGPGTRLTVL.

The rearrangement uses TRBV5-1 and TRBJ1-1; D not resolved. The CDR3 is 14 amino acids. The V gene lost 0 bases and the J gene lost 1 base, with 7 bases spanning the gap. Germline CDR1 reads SGHRS; CDR2 reads YFSETQ. The CDR3 DNA reads TGCGCCAGCAGCTTGGTTTCGGGGAACACTGAAGCTTTCTTT. It translates to CASSLVSGNTEAFF.

The chain joins TRBV4-2 to TRBJ2-7; TRBD2 aligns across 10 bases. Germline values: CDR1 LGHNA, CDR2 YNFKEQ. After removal of 1 base from V and 3 bases from J, the junction contained 0 bases not matched to a gene. The CDR3 extends over 14 amino acids. This CDR3 reads CASSQGTSGYEQYF. The CDR3 DNA reads as TGTGCCAGCAGCCAAGGGACTAGCGGCTACGAGCAGTACTTC.

The chain has TRBV7-8 and TRBJ2-7; 7 nucleotides agree with TRBD2. Losses at the gene ends were 0 bases for V and 3 bases for J; bases not matched to a gene: 5. The CDR3 contains 15 residues. The germline V gene encodes CDR1 SGHVS and CDR2 FQNEAQ. The CDR3 region is CASSLASVAGYEQYF. The CDR3 coding sequence is TGTGCCAGCAGCTTAGCGTCGGTAGCGGGCTACGAGCAGTACTTC.

The CDR3 sequence is CASSEGHRGGNSPLHF. The CDR3 coding sequence is TGTGCCAGCAGTGAGGGACATCGAGGGGGTAATTCACCCCTCCACTTT. The genes are TRBV6-4 and TRBJ1-6, with D possibly being TRBD1 (6 bases). The CDR3 runs 16 residues. The ends were cut back, 3 bases at V and 6 bases at J, with 15 bases in the middle. Per the germline V gene, CDR1 is MRHNA and CDR2 is SNTAGT.

CDR3 loop: CASTRGGPYNEQFF. The CDR3 bases are TGTGCCAGCACAAGAGGAGGGCCTTACAATGAGCAGTTCTTC. The chain uses TRBV27 and TRBJ2-1; a weak D match, TRBD2 (6 bases). This CDR3 is 14 amino acids long. The germline V gene has CDR1 MNHEY and CDR2 SMNVEV (reference sequence). The V and J ends lost 7 bases and 4 bases respectively, with 14 bases between them.

This clone was counted only a few times. The rearrangement links TRBV27 to TRBJ1-5, with 7 nucleotides matching TRBD1. The V gene end was trimmed by 4 bases and the J gene end by 4 bases; junction bases not matched to a gene: 13. Looked up from germline, CDR1 is MNHEY and CDR2 is SMNVEV (reference sequence). This CDR3 region has 17 residues. The chain's CDR3 is CASSSTGKKVLNQPQHF. CDR3 nucleotides: TGTGCCAGCAGTTCGACAGGGAAGAAGGTACTAAATCAGCCCCAGCATTTT.

V usage is TRBV2 and J usage is TRBJ2-5, with unresolved D. The CDR3 sequence is 13 residues long. Trimming stripped 3 bases from V and 7 bases from J, with 12 bases between. The V gene's germline CDR1 is SNHLY and CDR2 FYNNEI. Here the CDR3 reads CASSEATQRTQYF. The CDR3 nucleotides are TGTGCCAGCAGTGAGGCTACCCAGCGGACCCAGTACTTC.

This clone showed up just once. This chain uses TRBV5-1 with TRBJ2-2, with TRBD2 matching over 7 bases. The trim removed 2 bases at V and 4 bases at J, leaving 5 bases unmatched. CDR1 and CDR2 (germline): SGHRS, YFSETQ. The CDR3 runs 15 residues. CDR3 in DNA: TGCGCCAGCAGCTTCGGGGGGTTGAGCACCGGGGAGCTGTTTTTT. The encoded protein is CASSFGGLSTGELFF.